This entry lists 22 T cell receptor beta chains sequenced from one sample in a study of cytomegalovirus exposure and HLA in healthy donors. Primers included in the PCR were 60 Vbeta and 13 Jbeta primers. The repertoire was sequenced with immunoSEQ multiplex PCR; TCRdb's copy has only in-frame clones and lacks some. The data show roughly 180,000 clones, approximately 80% seen once. The specimen was PBMCs. The receptors come from a man aged 30-40 years in good health and CMV-seropositive.

This clone occurred a few times. The chain couples TRBV30 to TRBJ1-4; TRBD1 might be the D (5 bases). Deletions cut 8 bases from V and 2 bases from J, with 15 bases between. The CDR3 has 14 amino acids. Germline lookup yields CDR1 GTSNPN and CDR2 SVGIG (reference sequence). The CDR3 loop reads CAGRSKGTNEKLFF. Here the CDR3 DNA reads TGTGCCGGTCGCTCAAAGGGGACTAATGAAAAACTGTTTTTT.

The J gene is TRBJ2-3, the V gene TRBV7-3; D ambiguous. Trimming cost V 4 bases and J 6 bases, with 17 bases left between them. The CDR3 spans 15 residues. CDR1 is SGHTA and CDR2 is FQGTGA in the germline V gene. CDR3 in amino acids: CASSSSRLPTDTQYF. For the CDR3, the DNA is TGTGCCAGCAGCTCGAGCCGTCTTCCCACGGATACGCAGTATTTT.

The genes are TRBV10-1 and TRBJ2-7; 10 nucleotides agree with TRBD2. CDR1 and CDR2 from the germline V gene are WNHNN and SYGVQD (reference sequence). J lost 4 bases, V lost 5 bases, and 5 bases had no gene match. The CDR3 has 14 amino acids. The CDR3 is CASSQREGMYEQYF. The CDR3, as DNA: TGCGCCAGCAGTCAGCGGGAGGGCATGTACGAGCAGTACTTC.

The table lists this clone with a few counts. The rearrangement uses TRBV7-3 and TRBJ2-5; the match to TRBD2 covers 8 bases. V was pared by 6 bases and J by 1 base, with 7 bases of the junction left unmatched. The CDR3 loop spans 15 amino acids. Looked up from germline, CDR1 is SGHTA and CDR2 is FQGTGA. The CDR3 loop reads CASRPTGTSQETQYF. The CDR3, as DNA: TGTGCCAGCAGACCTACCGGGACTAGCCAAGAGACCCAGTACTTC.

The gene calls are TRBV13 and TRBJ2-3; 9 bases agree with TRBD2. Germline V gene sequence: CDR1 PRHDT, CDR2 FYEKMQ (reference sequence). CDR3 length: 17 amino acids. J was trimmed by 5 bases and V by 6 bases; bases with no gene match: 15. The CDR3 protein is CASRKWRGGLRRDTQYF. Here the CDR3 DNA reads TGTGCCAGCAGGAAATGGCGGGGGGGCCTTCGCAGAGATACGCAGTATTTT.

J is TRBJ2-1 and V is TRBV5-6; 14 positions agree with TRBD2. This CDR3 is 16 amino acids long. V shed 4 bases, J shed 5 bases, and the junction held 5 bases outside the gene matches. CDR1 and CDR2 (germline): SGHDT, YYEEEE. CDR3 residues: CASSLPGLAGDNEQFF. DNA for the CDR3: TGTGCCAGCAGCCTCCCGGGACTAGCGGGGGACAATGAGCAGTTCTTC.

The chain is built from TRBV4-3 and TRBJ1-2; the D gene is possibly TRBD1 (5 bases). The CDR3 is 13 amino acids. V gave up 0 bases and J gave up 7 bases, with 9 bases separating them. CDR1 is LGHNA, CDR2 YSLEER, per germline. The CDR3 reads CASSQDQGFGYTF. Written as DNA, the CDR3 is TGCGCCAGCAGCCAAGATCAGGGATTTGGCTACACCTTC.

The chain carries TRBV30 and TRBJ1-2; a weak D match, TRBD1 (6 bases). Deletions cut 5 bases from V and 5 bases from J, with 21 bases between. The CDR3 has 15 amino acids. CDR1 and CDR2 from the germline V gene are GTSNPN and SVGIG (reference sequence). The CDR3, as DNA: TGTGCCTGGTCGGCCTATTCAGGGGCCCAGTATGGCTACACCTTC. The encoded protein is CAWSAYSGAQYGYTF.

This sequence joins TRBV19 and TRBJ1-4, with 12 positions matching TRBD1. The CDR3 sequence is 16 residues long. The V and J ends lost 6 bases and 4 bases, in that order; junction bases with no gene match: 6. Germline V gene lookup returns CDR1 LNHDA and CDR2 SQIVND (reference sequence). The CDR3, as DNA: TGTGCCAGTAGGCCGGGACAGGGGGCCCTTAATGAAAAACTGTTTTTT. Protein product: CASRPGQGALNEKLFF.

J is TRBJ2-1 and V is TRBV5-4; 7 positions agree with TRBD1. Trimming cost V 4 bases and J 10 bases; bases outside gene matches: 17. There are 16 residues in the CDR3. Germline-derived CDR1 and CDR2 are SGHNT and YYREEE (reference sequence). The CDR3 DNA follows: TGTGCCAGCAGCCGAGACAGGGCAAGGGGTCTTGACGAGCAGTTCTTC. Encoded protein: CASSRDRARGLDEQFF. Drawing the rest from reference TRBV5-4 and TRBJ2-1, the complete variable domain is ETGVTQSPTHLIKTRGQQVTLRCSSQSGHNTVSWYQQALGQGPQFIFQYYREEENGRGNFPPRFSGLQFPNYSSELNVNALELDDSALYLCASSRDRARGLDEQFFGPGTRLTVL.

The chain recombines TRBV5-4 with TRBJ2-5, with 9 nucleotides matching TRBD1. The CDR3 length is 15 residues. With 4 bases clipped from V and 5 bases from J, the junction kept 9 bases outside the gene matches. Germline V gives CDR1 SGHNT, CDR2 YYREEE (reference sequence). The chain's CDR3 is CASSRRDREWETQYF. Here the CDR3 DNA reads TGTGCCAGCAGCCGCCGGGACAGGGAATGGGAGACCCAGTACTTC.

J is TRBJ2-1 and V is TRBV4-1, with TRBD1 matching over 9 bases. With 6 bases clipped from V and 0 bases from J, the junction kept 12 bases outside the gene matches. CDR3 size: 18 residues. Per the germline V gene, CDR1 is MGHRA and CDR2 is YSYEKL. This CDR3 reads CASRETTGGKVSYNEQFF. In DNA form, the CDR3 reads TGCGCCAGCAGGGAAACCACAGGGGGCAAGGTCTCCTACAATGAGCAGTTCTTC.

The chain carries TRBV14 and TRBJ2-7; tentatively, D is TRBD2 (7 bases). CDR3 size: 15 residues. The V end was cut by 4 bases, the J end by 5 bases, with 18 bases between. Germline-derived CDR1 and CDR2 are SGHDN and FVKESK. The CDR3 bases are TGTGCCAGCAGCCTCTCTGCGGGGGCATACGACGAGCAGTACTTC. This encodes CASSLSAGAYDEQYF.

The chain carries TRBV13 and TRBJ2-3; 11 nucleotides match TRBD2. V lost 4 bases, J lost 0 bases, and 15 bases stayed unmatched. Germline CDR1 and CDR2: PRHDT and FYEKMQ (reference sequence). This CDR3 has 20 residues. In DNA, the CDR3 is TGTGCCAGCAGCTCAAGCCTTCTTATGACTAGCGGGATAAGCACAGATACGCAGTATTTT. It translates to CASSSSLLMTSGISTDTQYF. The whole variable domain, filled in from reference TRBV13 and TRBJ2-3, reads AAGVIQSPRHLIKEKRETATLKCYPIPRHDTVYWYQQGPGQDPQFLISFYEKMQSDKGSIPDRFSAQQFSDYHSELNMSSLELGDSALYFCASSSSLLMTSGISTDTQYFGPGTRLTVL.

This clone was observed a single time. The CDR3 DNA sequence: TGCGCCAGCAGCTCAGCGGGGCCCCTGGACGATAGCAATCAGCCCCAGCATTTT. This gives the protein CASSSAGPLDDSNQPQHF. The J gene is TRBJ1-5, the V gene TRBV4-1, with D possibly matching TRBD1 (5 bases). Looked up from germline, CDR1 is MGHRA and CDR2 is YSYEKL. There are 18 residues in the CDR3. Trimming pared 5 bases from V and 0 bases from J, leaving 20 bases between.

The gene calls are TRBV30 and TRBJ2-6; 10 bases are a match to TRBD1. This CDR3 region has 17 residues. After removal of 1 base from V and 0 bases from J, the junction contained 3 bases not matched to a gene. Germline V gene sequence: CDR1 GTSNPN, CDR2 SVGIG (reference sequence). The CDR3 sequence is CAWSGQGAASGANVLTF. Here the CDR3 DNA reads TGTGCCTGGAGTGGACAGGGGGCAGCCTCTGGGGCCAACGTCCTGACTTTC.

The V call is TRBV27, the J call TRBJ2-5; TRBD2 aligns across 11 bases. The V segment lost 3 bases and the J segment 1 base; nucleotides outside the gene matches: 7. The germline CDR1 and CDR2 sequences are MNHEY and SMNVEV (reference sequence). The CDR3 runs 17 residues. The CDR3 loop is CASSFLAGGPIQETQYF. In DNA, the CDR3 is TGTGCCAGCAGTTTCTTAGCGGGGGGGCCGATCCAAGAGACCCAGTACTTC.

The chain combines TRBV14 with TRBJ1-5, with D possibly TRBD1 on 5 matching bases. With 0 bases removed from V and 0 bases from J, the gap between germline ends came to 12 bases. The CDR3 is 17 amino acids. Germline values: CDR1 SGHDN, CDR2 FVKESK. The chain's CDR3 is CASSQEIGHNSNQPQHF. CDR3 nucleotides: TGTGCCAGCAGCCAAGAAATTGGACATAATAGCAATCAGCCCCAGCATTTT.

This chain connects TRBV7-2 to TRBJ2-3, with TRBD1 as a possible D gene (5 bases). Germline V gene data show CDR1 as SGHTA and CDR2 as FQGNSA. The CDR3 runs to 13 residues. Trimming pared 1 base from V and 6 bases from J, leaving 8 bases between. For the CDR3, the DNA is TGTGCCAGCAGCTTAGGGCAGGGTGATACGCAGTATTTT. It codes for CASSLGQGDTQYF.

This sequence joins TRBV6-1 and TRBJ2-5; the D gene is possibly TRBD2 (6 bases). V lost 6 bases and J 1 base, leaving 15 bases between the germline ends. There are 15 residues in the CDR3. Germline V gives CDR1 MNHNS, CDR2 SASEGT. The CDR3 loop is CASSPGSWGQETQYF. The CDR3 DNA follows: TGTGCCAGCAGCCCCGGGAGCTGGGGCCAAGAGACCCAGTACTTC.

Only a few counts were recorded for this clone. The chain couples TRBV30 to TRBJ1-4; maybe TRBD1 (6 bases). Trimming pared 4 bases from V and 5 bases from J, leaving 11 bases between. Germline V gene data show CDR1 as GTSNPN and CDR2 as SVGIG (reference sequence). The CDR3 is 13 amino acids. The CDR3 loop reads CAWNTGTNEKLFF. Written as DNA, the CDR3 is TGTGCCTGGAATACCGGGACAAATGAAAAACTGTTTTTT.

The rearrangement joins TRBV15 to TRBJ2-2, with 7 bases that match TRBD1. Germline assignment: CDR1 LNHNV and CDR2 YYDKDF (reference sequence). The CDR3 covers 15 residues. Unmatched junction bases numbered 5, after V lost 5 bases and J lost 2 bases. The CDR3 loop reads CATSPRTGNTGELFF. The DNA of the CDR3 is TGTGCCACCAGCCCGAGGACAGGCAACACCGGGGAGCTGTTTTTT.